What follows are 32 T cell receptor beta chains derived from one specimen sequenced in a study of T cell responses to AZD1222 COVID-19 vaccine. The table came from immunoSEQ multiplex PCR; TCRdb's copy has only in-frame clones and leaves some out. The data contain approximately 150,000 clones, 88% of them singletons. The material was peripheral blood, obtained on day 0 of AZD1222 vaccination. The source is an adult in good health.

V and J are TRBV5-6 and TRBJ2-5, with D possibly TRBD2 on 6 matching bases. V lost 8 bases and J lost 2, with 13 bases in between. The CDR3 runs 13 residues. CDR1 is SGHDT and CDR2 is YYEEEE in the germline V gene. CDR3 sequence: CASLGTEQETQYF. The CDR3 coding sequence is TGTGCCAGTCTCGGGACTGAACAAGAGACCCAGTACTTC. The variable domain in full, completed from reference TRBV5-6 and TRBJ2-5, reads DAGVTQSPTHLIKTRGQQVTLRCSPKSGHDTVSWYQQALGQGPQFIFQYYEEEERQRGNFPDRFSGHQFPNYSSELNVNALLLGDSALYLCASLGTEQETQYFGPGTRLLVL.

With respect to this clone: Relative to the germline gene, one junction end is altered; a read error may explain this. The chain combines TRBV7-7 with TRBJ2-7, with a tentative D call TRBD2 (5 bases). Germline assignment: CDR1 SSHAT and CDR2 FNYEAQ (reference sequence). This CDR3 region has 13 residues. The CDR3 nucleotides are TGTGCTAGCAGCTTCTCTGCGGGCTACGAGCAGTACTTC. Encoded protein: CASSFSAGYEQYF.

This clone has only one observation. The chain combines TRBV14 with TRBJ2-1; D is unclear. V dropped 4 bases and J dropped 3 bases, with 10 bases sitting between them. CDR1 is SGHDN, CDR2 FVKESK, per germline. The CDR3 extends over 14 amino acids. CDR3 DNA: TGTGCCAGCAGCCCGAGCCCGGTCTACAATGAGCAGTTCTTC. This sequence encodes CASSPSPVYNEQFF.

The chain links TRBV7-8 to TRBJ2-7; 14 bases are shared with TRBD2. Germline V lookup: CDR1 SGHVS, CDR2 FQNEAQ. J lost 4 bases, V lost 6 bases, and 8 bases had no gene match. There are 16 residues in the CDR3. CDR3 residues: CASSSWTSGRKYEQYF. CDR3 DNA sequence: TGTGCCAGCAGTTCTTGGACTAGCGGGAGGAAGTACGAGCAGTACTTC.

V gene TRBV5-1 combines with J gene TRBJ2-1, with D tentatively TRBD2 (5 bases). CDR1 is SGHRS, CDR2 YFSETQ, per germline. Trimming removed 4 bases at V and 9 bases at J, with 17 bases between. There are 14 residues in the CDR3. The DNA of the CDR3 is TGCGCCAGCAGCCGTTCGGAGGTGGCCTCTGAGCAGTTCTTC. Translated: CASSRSEVASEQFF. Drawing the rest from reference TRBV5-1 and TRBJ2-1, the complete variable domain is KAGVTQTPRYLIKTRGQQVTLSCSPISGHRSVSWYQQTPGQGLQFLFEYFSETQRNKGNFPGRFSGRQFSNSRSEMNVSTLELGDSALYLCASSRSEVASEQFFGPGTRLTVL.

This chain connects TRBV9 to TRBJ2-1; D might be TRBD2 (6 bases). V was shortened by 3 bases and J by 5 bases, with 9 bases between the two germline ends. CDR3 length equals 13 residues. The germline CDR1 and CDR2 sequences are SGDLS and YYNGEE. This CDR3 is CASSETGDNEQFF. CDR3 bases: TGTGCCAGCAGCGAGACGGGGGACAATGAGCAGTTCTTC.

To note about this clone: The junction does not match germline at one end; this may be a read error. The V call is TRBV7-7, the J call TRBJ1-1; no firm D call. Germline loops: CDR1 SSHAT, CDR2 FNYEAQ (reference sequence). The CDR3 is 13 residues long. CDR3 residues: CASSLRRDTEAFF. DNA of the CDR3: TGTGCTAGCAGCTTAAGGCGGGACACTGAAGCTTTCTTT.

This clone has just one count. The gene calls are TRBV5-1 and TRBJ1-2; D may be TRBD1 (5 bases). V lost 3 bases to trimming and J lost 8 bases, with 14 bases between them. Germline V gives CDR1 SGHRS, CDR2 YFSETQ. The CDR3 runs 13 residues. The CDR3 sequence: CASSWGSPLGYTF. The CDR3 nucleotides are TGCGCCAGCAGCTGGGGGAGCCCTCTCGGCTACACCTTC.

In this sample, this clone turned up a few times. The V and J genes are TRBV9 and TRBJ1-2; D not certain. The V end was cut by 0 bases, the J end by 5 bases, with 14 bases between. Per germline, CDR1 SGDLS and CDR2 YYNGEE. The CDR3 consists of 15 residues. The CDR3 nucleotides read TGTGCCAGCAGCGTAGGGGCAGCGACTCTTTATGGCTACACCTTC. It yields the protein CASSVGAATLYGYTF.

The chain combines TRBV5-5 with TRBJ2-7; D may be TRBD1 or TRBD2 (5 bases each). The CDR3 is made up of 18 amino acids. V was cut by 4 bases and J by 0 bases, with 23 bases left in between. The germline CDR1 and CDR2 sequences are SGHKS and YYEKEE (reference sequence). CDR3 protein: CASSGQTWTGLSSYEQYF. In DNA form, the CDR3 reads TGTGCCAGCAGCGGACAAACCTGGACTGGGCTCAGCTCCTACGAGCAGTACTTC.

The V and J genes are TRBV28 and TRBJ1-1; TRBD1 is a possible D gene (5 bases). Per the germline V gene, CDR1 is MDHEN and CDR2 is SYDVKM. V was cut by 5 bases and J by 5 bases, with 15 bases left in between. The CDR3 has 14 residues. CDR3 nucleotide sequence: TGTGCCAGCAGTGGCCCGGGACGGGTGACTGAAGCTTTCTTT. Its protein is CASSGPGRVTEAFF.

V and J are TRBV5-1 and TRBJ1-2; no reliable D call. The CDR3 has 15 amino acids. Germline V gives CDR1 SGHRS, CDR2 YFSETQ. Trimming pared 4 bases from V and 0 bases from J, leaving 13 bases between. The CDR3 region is CASSPPLAANYGYTF. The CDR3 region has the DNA TGCGCCAGCAGCCCTCCCCTCGCAGCTAACTATGGCTACACCTTC.

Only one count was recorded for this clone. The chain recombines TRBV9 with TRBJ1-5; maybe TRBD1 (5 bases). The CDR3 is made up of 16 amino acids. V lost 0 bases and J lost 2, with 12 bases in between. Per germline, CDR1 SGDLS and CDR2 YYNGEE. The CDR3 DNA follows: TGTGCCAGCAGCGTAGACGACAGAGCGGGCAATCAGCCCCAGCATTTT. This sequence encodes CASSVDDRAGNQPQHF.

The CDR3 DNA reads TGTGCCAGCAGCCTCGGGACATTCGCAACTAATGAAAAACTGTTTTTT. This gives the protein CASSLGTFATNEKLFF. The chain combines TRBV11-2 with TRBJ1-4; D is possibly TRBD1 (6 bases). The CDR3 length is 16 residues. V was shortened by 5 bases and J by 0 bases, with 13 bases between the two germline ends. Germline loops: CDR1 SGHAT, CDR2 FQNNGV.

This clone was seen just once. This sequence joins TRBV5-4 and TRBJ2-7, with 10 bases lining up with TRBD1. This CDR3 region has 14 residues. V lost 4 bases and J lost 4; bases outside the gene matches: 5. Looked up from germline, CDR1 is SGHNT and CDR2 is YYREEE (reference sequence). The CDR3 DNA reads TGTGCCAGCAGCAAGGGACAGGGGAGGTACGAGCAGTACTTC. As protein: CASSKGQGRYEQYF.

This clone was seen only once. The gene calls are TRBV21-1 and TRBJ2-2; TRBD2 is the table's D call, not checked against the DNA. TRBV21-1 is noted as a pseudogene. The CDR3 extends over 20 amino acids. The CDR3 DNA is TGTGCCAGCAGCCATGCCGGGGCGCTTAAACTAGCGGGAGACACCGGGGAGCTGTTTTTT. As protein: CASSHAGALKLAGDTGELFF.

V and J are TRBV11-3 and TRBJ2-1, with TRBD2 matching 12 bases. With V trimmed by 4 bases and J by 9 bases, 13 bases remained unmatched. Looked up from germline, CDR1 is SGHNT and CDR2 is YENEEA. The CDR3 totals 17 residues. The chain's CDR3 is CASSSYSTSGSSIEQFF. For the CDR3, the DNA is TGTGCCAGCAGCTCCTACTCGACTAGCGGGAGCTCAATTGAGCAGTTCTTC.

CDR3 sequence: CASSFFGGGDNEKLFF. The DNA for the CDR3 is TGTGCCAGCAGCTTTTTCGGGGGAGGAGATAATGAAAAACTGTTTTTT. The chain carries TRBV7-9 and TRBJ1-4; weak D call: TRBD1 (5 bases). Between the trimmed V and J ends, which lost 3 bases and 4 bases, there was a span of 15 bases. The CDR3 has 16 amino acids. Germline CDR1 is SEHNR and CDR2 is FQNEAQ (reference sequence).

As DNA, the CDR3 is TGCGCCAGCAGCCAAGATGGGGGCTTAGCTAACTATGGCTACACCTTC. It codes for CASSQDGGLANYGYTF. The chain couples TRBV4-1 to TRBJ1-2; the D gene is possibly TRBD1 (6 bases). V lost 0 bases and J 0 bases, leaving 11 bases between the germline ends. Germline loops: CDR1 MGHRA, CDR2 YSYEKL. The CDR3 extends over 16 amino acids.

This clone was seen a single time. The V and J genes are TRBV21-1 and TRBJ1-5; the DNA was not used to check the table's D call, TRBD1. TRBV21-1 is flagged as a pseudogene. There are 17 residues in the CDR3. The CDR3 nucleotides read TGTGCCAGCAGTCAAAGATGCGGGACAGGGGGCGTGCAGCCCCAGCATTTT. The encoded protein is CASSQRCGTGGVQPQHF.

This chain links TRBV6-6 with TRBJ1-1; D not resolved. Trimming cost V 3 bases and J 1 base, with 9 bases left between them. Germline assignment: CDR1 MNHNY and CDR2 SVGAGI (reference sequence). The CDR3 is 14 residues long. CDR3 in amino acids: CASSYFRKNTEAFF. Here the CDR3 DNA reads TGTGCCAGCAGTTATTTTCGAAAGAACACTGAAGCTTTCTTT.

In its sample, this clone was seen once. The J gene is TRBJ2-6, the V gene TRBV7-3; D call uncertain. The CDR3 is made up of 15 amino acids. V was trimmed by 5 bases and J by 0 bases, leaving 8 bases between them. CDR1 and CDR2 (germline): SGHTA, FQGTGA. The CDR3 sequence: CASSPKGSGANVLTF. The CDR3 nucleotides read TGTGCCAGCAGCCCAAAGGGCTCTGGGGCCAACGTCCTGACTTTC.

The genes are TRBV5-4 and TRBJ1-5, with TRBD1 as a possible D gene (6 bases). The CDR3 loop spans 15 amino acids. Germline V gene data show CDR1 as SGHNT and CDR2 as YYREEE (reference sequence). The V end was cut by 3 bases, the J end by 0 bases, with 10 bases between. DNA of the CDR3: TGTGCCAGCAGCTACGGGACAAATAGCAATCAGCCCCAGCATTTT. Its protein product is CASSYGTNSNQPQHF.

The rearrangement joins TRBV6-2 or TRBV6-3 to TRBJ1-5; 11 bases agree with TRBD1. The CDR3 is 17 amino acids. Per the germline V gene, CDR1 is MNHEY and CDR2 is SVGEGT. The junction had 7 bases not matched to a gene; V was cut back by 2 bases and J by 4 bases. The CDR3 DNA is TGTGCCAGCAGTTACCCGGACAGGGGGCGAGGGAATCAGCCCCAGCATTTT. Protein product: CASSYPDRGRGNQPQHF.

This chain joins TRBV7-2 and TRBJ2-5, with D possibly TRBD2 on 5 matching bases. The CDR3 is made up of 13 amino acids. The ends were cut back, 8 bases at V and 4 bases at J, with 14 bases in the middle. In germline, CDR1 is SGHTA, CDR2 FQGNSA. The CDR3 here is CASGRDQAETQYF. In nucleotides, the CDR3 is TGTGCCAGCGGTCGGGATCAGGCAGAGACCCAGTACTTC.

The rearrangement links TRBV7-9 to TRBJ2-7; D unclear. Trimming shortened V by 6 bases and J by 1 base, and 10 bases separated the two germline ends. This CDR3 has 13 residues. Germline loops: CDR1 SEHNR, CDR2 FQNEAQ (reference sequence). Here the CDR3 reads CASRPPYSYEQYF. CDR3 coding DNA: TGTGCCAGCAGACCACCCTATTCCTACGAGCAGTACTTC.

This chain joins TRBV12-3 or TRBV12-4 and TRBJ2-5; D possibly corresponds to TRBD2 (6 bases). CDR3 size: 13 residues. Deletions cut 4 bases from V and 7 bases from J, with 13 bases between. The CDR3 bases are TGTGCCAGCAGTTATCCGGGAGCGCCGACCCAGTACTTC. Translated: CASSYPGAPTQYF.

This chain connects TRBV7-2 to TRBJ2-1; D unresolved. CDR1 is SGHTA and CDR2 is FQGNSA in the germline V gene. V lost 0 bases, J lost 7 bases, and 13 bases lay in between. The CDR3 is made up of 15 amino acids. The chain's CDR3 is CASSLAVGVGNEQFF. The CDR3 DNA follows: TGTGCCAGCAGCTTAGCTGTCGGAGTCGGTAATGAGCAGTTCTTC.

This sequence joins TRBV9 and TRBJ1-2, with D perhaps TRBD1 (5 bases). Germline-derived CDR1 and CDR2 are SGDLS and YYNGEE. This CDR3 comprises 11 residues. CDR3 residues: CVDRLRGGYTF. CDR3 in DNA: TGTGTTGACAGATTAAGGGGTGGCTACACCTTC.

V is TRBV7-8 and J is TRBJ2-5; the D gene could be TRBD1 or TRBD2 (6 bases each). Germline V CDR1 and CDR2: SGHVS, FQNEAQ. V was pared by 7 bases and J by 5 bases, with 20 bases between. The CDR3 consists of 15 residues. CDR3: CASTRGRDPEETQYF. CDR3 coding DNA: TGTGCCAGCACTCGGGGGCGGGACCCCGAGGAGACCCAGTACTTC.

CDR3 sequence reads: CAWSVRGADTQYF. CDR3 coding DNA: TGTGCCTGGAGTGTACGTGGGGCAGATACGCAGTATTTT. The chain uses TRBV30 and TRBJ2-3; D unresolved. Trimming took off 0 bases at V and 4 bases at J, with 8 bases between the two ends. Germline values: CDR1 GTSNPN, CDR2 SVGIG (reference sequence). The CDR3 has 13 amino acids.

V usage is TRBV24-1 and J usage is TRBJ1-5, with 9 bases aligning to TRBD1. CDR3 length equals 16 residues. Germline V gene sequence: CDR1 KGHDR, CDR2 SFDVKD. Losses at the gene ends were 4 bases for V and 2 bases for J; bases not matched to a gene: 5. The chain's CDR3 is CATSDHRDRGNQPQHF. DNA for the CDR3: TGTGCCACCAGTGACCACCGGGACAGGGGCAATCAGCCCCAGCATTTT.